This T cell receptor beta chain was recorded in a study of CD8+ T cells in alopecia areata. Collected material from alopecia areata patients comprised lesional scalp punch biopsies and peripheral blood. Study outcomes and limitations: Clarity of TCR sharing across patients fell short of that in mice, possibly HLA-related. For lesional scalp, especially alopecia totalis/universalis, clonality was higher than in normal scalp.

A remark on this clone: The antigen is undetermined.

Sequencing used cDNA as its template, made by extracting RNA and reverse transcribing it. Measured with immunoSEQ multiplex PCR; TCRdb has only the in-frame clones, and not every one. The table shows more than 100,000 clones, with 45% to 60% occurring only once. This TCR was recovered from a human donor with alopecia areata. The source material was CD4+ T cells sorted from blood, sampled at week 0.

This CDR3 is CASSQANYGYTF. CDR3 nucleotides: TGTGCCAGCAGCCAAGCAAACTATGGCTACACCTTC. The rearrangement uses TRBV14 and TRBJ1-2; D is ambiguous. The CDR3 length is 12 residues. V was trimmed by 1 base and J by 2 bases, leaving 2 bases between them. Germline CDR1 and CDR2: SGHDN and FVKESK.